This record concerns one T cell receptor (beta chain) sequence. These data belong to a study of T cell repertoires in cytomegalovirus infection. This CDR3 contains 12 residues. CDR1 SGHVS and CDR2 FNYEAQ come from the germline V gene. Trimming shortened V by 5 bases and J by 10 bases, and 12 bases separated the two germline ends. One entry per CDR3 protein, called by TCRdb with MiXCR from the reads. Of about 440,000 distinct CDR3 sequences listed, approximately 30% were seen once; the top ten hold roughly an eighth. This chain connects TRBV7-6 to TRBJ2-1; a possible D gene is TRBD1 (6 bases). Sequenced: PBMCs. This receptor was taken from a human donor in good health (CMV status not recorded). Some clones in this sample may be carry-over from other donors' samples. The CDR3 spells CASSQPDSEQFF. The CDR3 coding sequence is TGTGCCAGCAGCCAACCGGACAGCGAGCAGTTCTTC.